This T cell receptor (beta chain) originates from a study of technical replicates of blood from several donors. The repertoire was sequenced with immunoSEQ multiplex PCR; TCRdb's copy has only in-frame clones and lacks some. The table shows 70,000 to 85,000 clones, with just over 90% occurring only once. The V and J ends lost 7 bases and 11 bases respectively, with 20 bases between them. Germline assignment: CDR1 LNHDA and CDR2 SQIVND (reference sequence). This CDR3 contains 13 residues. The chain has TRBV19 and TRBJ1-1, with D hard to call. The sequence was collected from a human donor in good health. Input material: T cells isolated from PBMCs. The CDR3 is CASIESRQTGAFF. DNA for the CDR3: TGTGCCAGTATCGAGTCACGCCAAACCGGGGCTTTCTTT.